This TCR beta chain was obtained from a study of blood T cell repertoires in COVID-19. CDR1 LGHDT and CDR2 YNNKEL come from the germline V gene (reference sequence). V was pared by 4 bases and J by 5 bases, with 1 base of the junction left unmatched. There are 14 residues in the CDR3. Clones were read by immunoSEQ multiplex PCR, and TCRdb kept only the in-frame ones, dropping some. The sample lists approximately 70,000 clones, roughly nine tenths occurring once. The TCR originated in a man aged 35-49 years with COVID-19, enrolled during active disease. Sequenced: peripheral blood. The chain is built from TRBV3-1 (or the pseudogene TRBV3-2) and TRBJ2-2; 10 nucleotides agree with TRBD1. The CDR3 sequence: CASSPDRGTGELFF. DNA for the CDR3: TGTGCCAGCAGCCCGGACAGGGGGACCGGGGAGCTGTTTTTT.